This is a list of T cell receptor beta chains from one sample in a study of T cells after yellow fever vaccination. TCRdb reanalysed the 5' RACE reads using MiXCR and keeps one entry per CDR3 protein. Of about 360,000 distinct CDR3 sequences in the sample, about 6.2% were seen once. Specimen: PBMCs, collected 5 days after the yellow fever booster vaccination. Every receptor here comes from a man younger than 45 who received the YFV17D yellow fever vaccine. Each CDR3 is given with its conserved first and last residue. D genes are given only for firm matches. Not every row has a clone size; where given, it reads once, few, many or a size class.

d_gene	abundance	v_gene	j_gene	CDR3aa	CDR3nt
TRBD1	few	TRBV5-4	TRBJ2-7	CASSLRDRGNEQYF	TGTGCCAGCAGCTTGAGGGACAGGGGAAACGAGCAGTACTTC
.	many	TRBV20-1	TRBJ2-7	CSARAVGQYF	TGCAGTGCTAGAGCGGTGGGGCAGTACTTC
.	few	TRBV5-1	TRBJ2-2	CASSSGESTGELFF	TGCGCCAGCAGCTCTGGGGAGAGCACCGGGGAGCTGTTTTTT
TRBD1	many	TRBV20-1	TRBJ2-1	CSARDTAGTGGHYNEQFF	TGCAGTGCTAGAGATACGGCCGGGACAGGGGGCCACTACAATGAGCAGTTCTTC
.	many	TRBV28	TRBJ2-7	CASSLPEQYF	TGTGCCAGCAGCTTACCCGAGCAGTACTTC
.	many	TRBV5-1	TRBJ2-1	CASSLVDGSNEQFF	TGCGCCAGCAGCTTGGTAGATGGGTCCAATGAGCAGTTCTTC
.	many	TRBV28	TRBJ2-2	CASSSRTGSATGELFF	TGTGCCAGCAGTTCCCGGACCGGGTCAGCCACCGGGGAGCTGTTTTTT
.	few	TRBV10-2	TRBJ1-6	CASTQGRDSPLHF	TGCGCCAGCACCCAAGGACGCGACTCACCCCTCCACTTT
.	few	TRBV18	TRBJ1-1	CASSYSQGEGGAFF	TGTGCCAGCTCATACTCACAGGGAGAGGGTGGAGCTTTCTTT
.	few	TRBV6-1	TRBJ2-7	CASSRTDPYEQYF	TGTGCCAGCAGTCGGACAGACCCCTACGAGCAGTACTTC
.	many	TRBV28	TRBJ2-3	CASSSPSSQADYTQYF	TGTGCCAGCAGTTCCCCCTCTTCCCAGGCCGACTATACGCAGTATTTT
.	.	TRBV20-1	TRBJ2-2	CSAISTNTGELFF	TGCAGTGCTATATCCACGAACACCGGGGAGCTGTTTTTT
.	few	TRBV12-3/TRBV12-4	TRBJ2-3	CASSRSVSLSTDTQYF	TGTGCCAGCAGCCGGAGCGTTTCCCTTAGCACAGATACGCAGTATTTT
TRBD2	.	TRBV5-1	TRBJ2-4	CASSLIAGEFNIQYF	TGCGCCAGCAGCTTGATAGCGGGAGAGTTCAACATTCAGTACTTC
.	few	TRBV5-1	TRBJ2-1	CASSLVPTNYNEQFF	TGCGCCAGCAGCTTGGTGCCGACAAACTACAATGAGCAGTTCTTC
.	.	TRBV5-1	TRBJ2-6	CASRVASGANVLTF	TGCGCCAGCAGGGTGGCTTCTGGGGCCAACGTCCTGACTTTC
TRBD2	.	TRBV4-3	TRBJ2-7	CASSQVYAGAYEQYF	TGCGCCAGCAGCCAAGTTTATGCGGGGGCCTACGAGCAGTACTTC
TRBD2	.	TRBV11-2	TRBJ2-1	CASSSKRLAGGSYNEQFF	TGTGCCAGCAGCTCCAAGAGACTAGCGGGAGGCAGTTACAATGAGCAGTTCTTC
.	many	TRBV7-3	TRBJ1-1	CASSLSSNTEAFF	TGTGCCAGCAGCTTATCGAGTAACACTGAAGCTTTCTTT
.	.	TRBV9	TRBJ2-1	CASSGGPSLGNEQFF	TGTGCCAGCAGCGGGGGACCCTCTCTTGGGAATGAGCAGTTCTTC
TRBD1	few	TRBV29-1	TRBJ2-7	CSVVRTGDRPYEQYF	TGCAGCGTTGTCCGGACGGGGGACAGGCCCTACGAGCAGTACTTC
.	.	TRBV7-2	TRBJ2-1	CASSPAGGSYNEQFF	TGTGCCAGCAGCCCAGCCGGGGGCTCCTACAATGAGCAGTTCTTC
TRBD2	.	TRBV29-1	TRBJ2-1	CSVEGLAGAPYNEQFF	TGCAGCGTTGAAGGCCTTGCGGGAGCCCCTTACAATGAGCAGTTCTTC
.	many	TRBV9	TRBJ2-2	CASSVATQNTGELFF	TGTGCCAGCAGCGTAGCAACACAGAACACCGGGGAGCTGTTTTTT
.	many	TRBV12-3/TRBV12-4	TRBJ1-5	CASSLAAGGNQPQHF	TGTGCCAGCAGTTTGGCGGCGGGGGGCAATCAGCCCCAGCATTTT
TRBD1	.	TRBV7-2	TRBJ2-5	CASSLAFSRGLTIYQETQYF	TGTGCCAGCAGCTTAGCGTTTTCCAGGGGGCTTACAATATACCAAGAGACCCAGTACTTC
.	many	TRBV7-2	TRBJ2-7	CASSFLGPYEQYF	TGTGCCAGCAGCTTTCTAGGTCCCTACGAGCAGTACTTC
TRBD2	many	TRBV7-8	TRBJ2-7	CASSLVAGVDEQYF	TGTGCCAGCAGCTTAGTGGCGGGAGTAGACGAGCAGTACTTC
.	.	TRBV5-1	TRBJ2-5	CASSVGDSQETQYF	TGCGCCAGCAGCGTAGGAGACAGCCAAGAGACCCAGTACTTC
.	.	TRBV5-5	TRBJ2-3	CASSDHPGTDTQYF	TGTGCCAGCAGCGATCACCCCGGGACAGATACGCAGTATTTT
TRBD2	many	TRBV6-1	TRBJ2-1	CASRTGLATYNEQFF	TGTGCCAGCAGAACGGGACTAGCAACCTACAATGAGCAGTTCTTC
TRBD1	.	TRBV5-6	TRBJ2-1	CASSFDRVPYNEQFF	TGTGCCAGCAGCTTCGACAGGGTCCCCTACAATGAGCAGTTCTTC
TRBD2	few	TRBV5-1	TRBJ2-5	CASSFSGSGETQYF	TGCGCCAGCAGCTTTAGCGGGAGCGGAGAGACCCAGTACTTC
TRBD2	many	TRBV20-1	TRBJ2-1	CSARLAGERKQFF	TGCAGTGCCCGACTAGCGGGAGAACGGAAGCAGTTCTTC
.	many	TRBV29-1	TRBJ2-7	CSIIAGAYEQYF	TGCAGCATTATTGCAGGGGCCTACGAGCAGTACTTC
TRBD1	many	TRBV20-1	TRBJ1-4	CSARDPTGGGEKLFF	TGCAGTGCTAGGGATCCCACAGGGGGTGGAGAAAAACTGTTTTTT
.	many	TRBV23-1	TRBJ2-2	CASSQSFPASGELFF	TGCGCCAGCAGTCAATCGTTCCCAGCTTCCGGGGAGCTGTTTTTT
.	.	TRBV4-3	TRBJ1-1	CASSQGGRHPVHTEAFF	TGCGCCAGCAGCCAAGGGGGCCGTCACCCGGTCCACACTGAAGCTTTCTTT
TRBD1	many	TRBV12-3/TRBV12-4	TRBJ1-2	CASKGAPGGYTF	TGTGCCAGCAAGGGGGCCCCGGGTGGCTACACCTTC
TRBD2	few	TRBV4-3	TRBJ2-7	CASSRGLAETYEQYF	TGCGCCAGCAGCCGAGGACTAGCGGAGACCTACGAGCAGTACTTC
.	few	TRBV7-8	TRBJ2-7	CASSLRRGTDLYEQYF	TGTGCCAGCAGCCTTAGGAGGGGGACAGACTTATACGAGCAGTACTTC
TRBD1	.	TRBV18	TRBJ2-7	CASSAGQGAPKGGEQYF	TGTGCCAGCTCAGCCGGACAGGGGGCGCCAAAGGGGGGCGAGCAGTACTTC
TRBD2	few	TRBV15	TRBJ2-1	CATGGTSGNTDEQFF	TGTGCCACCGGCGGGACTAGCGGGAATACGGATGAGCAGTTCTTC
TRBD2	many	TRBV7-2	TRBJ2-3	CASSRGGGGTDTQYF	TGTGCCAGCAGCCGCGGGGGAGGAGGCACAGATACGCAGTATTTT
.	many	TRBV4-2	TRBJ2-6	CASSQGVSGANVLTF	TGTGCCAGCAGCCAAGGGGTCTCTGGGGCCAACGTCCTGACTTTC
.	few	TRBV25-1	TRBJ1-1	CASSNTGFNTEAFF	TGTGCCAGCAGTAACACAGGCTTTAACACTGAAGCTTTCTTT
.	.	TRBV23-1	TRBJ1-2	CASRGGQPSVYGYTF	TGCGCCAGTCGGGGTGGACAGCCCTCCGTCTATGGCTACACCTTC
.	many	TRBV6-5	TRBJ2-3	CASSFRLDTQYF	TGTGCCAGCAGTTTCCGTCTGGATACGCAGTATTTT
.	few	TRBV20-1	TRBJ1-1	CSATATFMNTEAFF	TGCAGTGCCACGGCGACTTTCATGAACACTGAAGCTTTCTTT
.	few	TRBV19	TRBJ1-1	CASSDRNTEAFF	TGTGCCAGTAGTGACAGAAACACTGAAGCTTTCTTT
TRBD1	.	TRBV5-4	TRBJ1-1	CASSRTWGQPSPEAFF	TGTGCCAGCAGCCGCACCTGGGGACAGCCTTCGCCTGAAGCTTTCTTT